This entry lists 15 T cell receptor beta chains sequenced from one sample in a study of blood T cell repertoires in COVID-19. Sequencing was performed with immunoSEQ multiplex PCR; in TCRdb, only in-frame clones are kept and a portion is missing. The sample carries some 87,000 clones, over 80% recorded once. Material: peripheral blood. The receptors shown here come from a woman in her 70s with active or convalescent COVID-19.

V gene TRBV2 combines with J gene TRBJ1-1; D may be TRBD1 (6 bases). Trimming shortened V by 8 bases and J by 4 bases, and 11 bases separated the two germline ends. The CDR3 runs to 12 residues. Germline V lookup: CDR1 SNHLY, CDR2 FYNNEI. The CDR3 reads CASDTGPTEAFF. The DNA for the CDR3 is TGTGCCAGCGACACAGGGCCCACTGAAGCTTTCTTT. The full variable domain, with the rest looked up from reference TRBV2 and TRBJ1-1, is EPEVTQTPSHQVTQMGQEVILRCVPISNHLYFYWYRQILGQKVEFLVSFYNNEISEKSEIFDDQFSVERPDGSNFTLKIRSTKLEDSAMYFCASDTGPTEAFFGQGTRLTVV.

The J gene is TRBJ1-2, the V gene TRBV2, with D unclear. V gave up 1 base and J gave up 6 bases, with 9 bases separating them. This CDR3 is built from 13 residues. The V gene's germline CDR1 is SNHLY and CDR2 FYNNEI. The CDR3 region has the DNA TGTGCCAGCAGTGAAGGAGGCTGGGATGGCTACACCTTC. The encoded protein is CASSEGGWDGYTF.

V usage is TRBV5-1 and J usage is TRBJ2-7; unclear D gene. In germline, CDR1 is SGHRS, CDR2 YFSETQ. V was trimmed by 0 bases and J by 2 bases, leaving 9 bases between them. The CDR3 has 14 residues. The CDR3 DNA sequence: TGCGCCAGCAGCTTGGAAGTCTATGCCTACGAGCAGTACTTC. Its protein product is CASSLEVYAYEQYF.

V gene TRBV11-2 combines with J gene TRBJ2-3; 13 bases fit TRBD2. The trim removed 5 bases at V and 2 bases at J, leaving 10 bases unmatched. CDR1 and CDR2 (germline): SGHAT, FQNNGV. The CDR3 has 18 residues. This CDR3 is CASSPWTSGGSYTDTQYF. DNA of the CDR3: TGTGCCAGCAGCCCCTGGACTAGCGGGGGCTCCTACACAGATACGCAGTATTTT. The whole variable domain, remainder taken from reference TRBV11-2 and TRBJ2-3, is EAGVAQSPRYKIIEKRQSVAFWCNPISGHATLYWYQQILGQGPKLLIQFQNNGVVDDSQLPKDRFSAERLKGVDSTLKIQPAKLEDSAVYLCASSPWTSGGSYTDTQYFGPGTRLTVL.

The CDR3 DNA reads TGTGCCAGTAGTATGCGGCTACTCTCCTACGAGCAGTACTTC. Translated: CASSMRLLSYEQYF. V usage is TRBV19 and J usage is TRBJ2-7; D gene uncertain. The V gene lost 3 bases and the J gene lost 0 bases, with 9 bases spanning the gap. CDR1 LNHDA and CDR2 SQIVND come from the germline V gene (reference sequence). The CDR3 consists of 14 residues.

The rearrangement joins TRBV5-1 to TRBJ1-3, with a possible D match to TRBD1 (6 bases). V lost 1 base and J lost 4, with 12 bases in between. This CDR3 is 15 amino acids long. Germline CDR1 reads SGHRS; CDR2 reads YFSETQ. The CDR3 sequence: CASSLFAGTGNTIYF. The DNA for the CDR3 is TGCGCCAGCAGCTTGTTCGCAGGGACAGGAAACACCATATATTTT.

The chain is built from TRBV27 and TRBJ2-7; 11 bases match TRBD1. Trimming cost V 4 bases and J 5 bases; bases outside gene matches: 10. The CDR3 totals 16 residues. Germline V gene sequence: CDR1 MNHEY, CDR2 SMNVEV (reference sequence). The CDR3: CASSSPARTGGDEQYF. DNA of the CDR3: TGTGCCAGCAGTTCCCCCGCTAGGACAGGGGGCGACGAGCAGTACTTC.

The chain employs TRBV12-2 and TRBJ2-5; the tabulated D call, TRBD1, remains unverified against the DNA. TRBV12-2 is flagged as a pseudogene. The CDR3 has 15 residues. CDR3 sequence (DNA): TGTGCAAGTCGCCCCCGGCAGGGGGCCAAGGAGACCCAGTACTTC. Translated: CASRPRQGAKETQYF.

The V gene is TRBV4-1, the J gene TRBJ1-4, with D hard to call. The germline gives CDR1 MGHRA, CDR2 YSYEKL. The CDR3 is 15 residues long. V was pared by 4 bases and J by 4 bases, with 13 bases between. The CDR3 is CASSPSEAVNEKLFF. CDR3 bases: TGCGCCAGCAGCCCCAGCGAGGCCGTTAATGAAAAACTGTTTTTT.

This clone was detected a few times. The rearrangement joins TRBV18 to TRBJ1-2, with 7 bases matching TRBD1. The junction had 2 bases not matched to a gene; V was cut back by 3 bases and J by 1 base. Germline-derived CDR1 and CDR2 are KGHSH and LQKENI. This CDR3 spans 14 amino acids. The chain's CDR3 is CASSPGQLNYGYTF. For the CDR3, the DNA is TGTGCCAGCTCACCGGGACAGCTTAACTATGGCTACACCTTC.

V gene TRBV6-5 combines with J gene TRBJ1-5; the D gene is possibly TRBD1 (5 bases). V lost 6 bases and J 7 bases, leaving 19 bases between the germline ends. Germline values: CDR1 MNHEY, CDR2 SVGAGI. The CDR3 totals 15 residues. CDR3 nucleotides: TGTGCCAGCAGCAACACCAGGGCAGGCGTGCAGCCCCAGCATTTT. This encodes CASSNTRAGVQPQHF.

The chain recombines TRBV19 with TRBJ2-1; possible D gene TRBD1, 6 bases. V lost 3 bases, J lost 2 bases, and 11 bases lay in between. The germline V gene has CDR1 LNHDA and CDR2 SQIVND (reference sequence). The CDR3 loop spans 15 amino acids. DNA for the CDR3: TGTGCCAGTAGTATGCTGGGGGCTACCTACAATGAGCAGTTCTTC. Amino acid sequence: CASSMLGATYNEQFF.

This clone was recorded a few times. This chain connects TRBV10-3 to TRBJ2-7; TRBD1 agrees at 10 bases. The CDR3 is 13 residues long. V shed 5 bases and J 7 bases; nucleotides not matched to a gene: 5. Germline assignment: CDR1 ENHRY and CDR2 SYGVKD. The CDR3 loop reads CAISRGQGREQYF. CDR3 DNA sequence: TGTGCCATCAGTCGGGGACAGGGGAGGGAGCAGTACTTC.

This clone was found once. In DNA form, the CDR3 reads TGTGCAACAAATTCCCCCCCGTTGAACACTGAAGCTTTCTTT. Translating it yields CATNSPPLNTEAFF. This chain connects TRBV6-4 to TRBJ1-1; D remains ambiguous. CDR3 length: 14 residues. Per germline, CDR1 MRHNA and CDR2 SNTAGT.

This chain links TRBV9 with TRBJ1-6; no clear D gene. The V gene's germline CDR1 is SGDLS and CDR2 YYNGEE. With 4 bases removed from V and 7 bases from J, the gap between germline ends came to 15 bases. The CDR3 totals 15 residues. CDR3 in amino acids: CASSISGMVNSPLHF. CDR3 in DNA: TGTGCCAGCAGCATCTCCGGGATGGTAAATTCACCCCTCCACTTT.